This note documents a single TCR beta chain sequence. Antigen: not known. The record originates from a study of graft-versus-host responses after intestinal transplantation. In the study overall: Each transplant was multivisceral, liver-intestinal, or isolated intestinal. Study-level points and caveats: Allografts of one patient group, those with graft-donor T cell macrochimerism, had high graft-versus-host to host-versus-graft clonal ratios. Marrow from the recipient contained GvH clones, some of which had appeared first in ileum or blood.

The data were produced by immunoSEQ multiplex PCR, yet TCRdb's version contains in-frame clones alone and is incomplete. This repertoire shows just under 65,000 clones, approximately 90% found once; its top ten account for 1.7%. Germline CDR1 and CDR2: LNHNV and YYDKDF (reference sequence). This CDR3 spans 14 amino acids. The V end was cut by 1 base, the J end by 0 bases, with 6 bases between. The clonotype was recovered from a human donor who was the organ donor for an intestinal transplant. This sequence joins TRBV15 and TRBJ2-5; D is unresolved. This material consisted of unstimulated CD8+ T cells sorted from spleen or lymph node cells, taken before transplant. CDR3 loop: CATSRVPYQETQYF. CDR3 nucleotides: TGTGCCACCAGCAGAGTTCCGTACCAAGAGACCCAGTACTTC.